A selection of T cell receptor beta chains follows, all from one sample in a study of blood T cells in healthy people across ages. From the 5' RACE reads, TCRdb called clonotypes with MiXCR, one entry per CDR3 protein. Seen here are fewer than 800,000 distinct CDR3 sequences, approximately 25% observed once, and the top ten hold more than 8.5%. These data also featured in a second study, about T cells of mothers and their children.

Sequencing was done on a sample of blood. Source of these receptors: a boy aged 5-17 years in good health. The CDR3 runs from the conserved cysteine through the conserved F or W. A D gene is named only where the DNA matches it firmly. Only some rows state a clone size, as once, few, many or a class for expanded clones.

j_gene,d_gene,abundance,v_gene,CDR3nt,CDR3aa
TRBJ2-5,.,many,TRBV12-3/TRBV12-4,TGTGCCAGCAGCTCCGGGGTCCAAGAGACCCAGTACTTC,CASSSGVQETQYF
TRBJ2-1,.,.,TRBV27,TGTGCCAGCAGTTTTTTGGAGGACAATGAGCAGTTCTTC,CASSFLEDNEQFF
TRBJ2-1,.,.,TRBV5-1,TGCGCCAGCAGCTTGGGGGATCAGTACAATGAGCAGTTCTTC,CASSLGDQYNEQFF
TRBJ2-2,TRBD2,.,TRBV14,TGTGCCAGCAGCCAAGACGGACTAGTTGCGGCCACCGGGGAGCTGTTTTTT,CASSQDGLVAATGELFF
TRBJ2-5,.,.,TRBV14,TGTGCCAGCAGATGGGTCGAAGAGACCCAGTACTTC,CASRWVEETQYF
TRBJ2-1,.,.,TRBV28,TGTGCCAGCAGTTCCCCCGTTGAAAGCTCCTACAATGAGCAGTTCTTC,CASSSPVESSYNEQFF
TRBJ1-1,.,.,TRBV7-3,TGTGGCAGCAGGCGGGGCGCGGACACTGAAGCTTTCTTT,CGSRRGADTEAFF
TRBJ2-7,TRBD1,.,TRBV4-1,TGCGCCAGCAGCCGCACGACAGGGTCTAACTACGAGCAGTACTTC,CASSRTTGSNYEQYF
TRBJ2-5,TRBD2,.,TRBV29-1,TGCAGCGTTGCATGGGCGGCTAGCGGGAGGGTGGAGACCCAGTACTTC,CSVAWAASGRVETQYF
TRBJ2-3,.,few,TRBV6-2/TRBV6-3,TGTGCCAGCAGTTACTACAGGGAGGCCACAGACACGCAGTATTTT,CASSYYREATDTQYF
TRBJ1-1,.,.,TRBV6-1,TGTGCCAGCAGTGATCACTTCAGTGATGAAGCTTTCTTT,CASSDHFSDEAFF
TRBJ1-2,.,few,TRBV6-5,TGTGCCAGCAGCGAAGGAGCAGCCAATAACTATGGCTACACCTTC,CASSEGAANNYGYTF
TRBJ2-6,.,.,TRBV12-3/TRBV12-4,TGTGCCAGCAGTTTAGTCGATGGCAGGGTATCTGGGGCCAACGTCCTGACTTTC,CASSLVDGRVSGANVLTF
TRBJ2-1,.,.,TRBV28,TGTGCCAGCAGTCCCCGGGAGTACAATGAGCAGTTCTTC,CASSPREYNEQFF
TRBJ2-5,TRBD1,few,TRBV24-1,TGTGCCACCAGTGATGGACTGACAGGGGGCACAGAGACCCAGTACTTC,CATSDGLTGGTETQYF
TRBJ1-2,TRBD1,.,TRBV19,TGTGCCAGTAGTACTCAATCAGGGGGCGGCTATGGCTACACCTTC,CASSTQSGGGYGYTF
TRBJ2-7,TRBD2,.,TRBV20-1,TGCAGTGCTAGCGGGGGGGCAGCATCCTACGAGCAGTACTTC,CSASGGAASYEQYF
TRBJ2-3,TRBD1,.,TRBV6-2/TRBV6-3,TGTGCCAGCAGTCCCGGGACAGGGTTCGATACGCAGTATTTT,CASSPGTGFDTQYF
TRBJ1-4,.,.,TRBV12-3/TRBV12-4,TGTGCCAGCACCCTAGGGCGATATGAAAAACTGTTTTTT,CASTLGRYEKLFF
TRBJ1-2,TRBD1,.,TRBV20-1,TGCAGTGCGGAGGGACAGGGGTATGGCTACACCTTC,CSAEGQGYGYTF
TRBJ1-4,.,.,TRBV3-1,TGTGCCAGCAGCCAACCGGTGGGGGCCGGGGAAAAACTGTTTTTT,CASSQPVGAGEKLFF
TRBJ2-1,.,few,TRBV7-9,TGTGCCATACACAGTGACTACAATGAGCAGTTCTTC,CAIHSDYNEQFF
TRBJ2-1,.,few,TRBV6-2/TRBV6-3,TGTGCCAGCAGTTATAGGGGGGAATACAATGAGCAGTTCTTC,CASSYRGEYNEQFF
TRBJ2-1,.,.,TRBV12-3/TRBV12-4,TGTGCCAGCAGTTTGGGAGGAGGAGTGGTTGAGCAGTTCTTC,CASSLGGGVVEQFF
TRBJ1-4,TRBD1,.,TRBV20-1,TGCAGTGCTAAGGGGGGACAGGGAGGATGGAGAAAACTGTTTTTT,CSAKGGQGGWRKLFF
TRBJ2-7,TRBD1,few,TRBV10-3,TGTGCCATCAGCTCAGGGGGCACCTCCCTCTACGAGCAGTACTTC,CAISSGGTSLYEQYF
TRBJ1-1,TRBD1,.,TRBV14,TGTGCCAGCAGCTTTCGACAGGGGCTTGGAACTGAAGCTTTCTTT,CASSFRQGLGTEAFF
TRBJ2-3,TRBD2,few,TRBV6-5,TGTGCCAGCAGTTCAGGCGGACTAGGGTCTCATACGCAGTATTTT,CASSSGGLGSHTQYF
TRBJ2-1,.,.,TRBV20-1,TGCAGTGCTAGAATGCGGGACCGGGGTGGAATCCATGAGCAGTTCTTC,CSARMRDRGGIHEQFF
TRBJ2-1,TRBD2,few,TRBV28,TGTGCCAGCAGTTCCCCGGGACTAGCGGGAGTGCGCGGTGAGCAGTTCTTC,CASSSPGLAGVRGEQFF
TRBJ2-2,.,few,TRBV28,TGTGCCAGCAATCCGGACTGGGACACCGGGGAGCTGTTTTTT,CASNPDWDTGELFF
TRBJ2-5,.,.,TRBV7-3,TGTGCCAGCAGCCCTCGAGAGGCCCCAGAGACCCAGTACTTC,CASSPREAPETQYF
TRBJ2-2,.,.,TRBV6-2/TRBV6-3,TGTGCCAGCAGTTACGTTGGGACACTAGGCGGGGAGCTGTTTTTT,CASSYVGTLGGELFF
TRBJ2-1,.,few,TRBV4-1,TGCGCCAGCAGCCAAGACCACAGCAGCTCCTACAATGAGCAGTTCTTC,CASSQDHSSSYNEQFF
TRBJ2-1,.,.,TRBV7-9,TGTGCCAGCAGCCAAATGGGGTCCTACAATGAGCAGTTCTTC,CASSQMGSYNEQFF
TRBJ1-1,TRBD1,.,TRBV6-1,TGTGCCAGCAGTCAACAGGGGCCCAACACTGAAGCTTTCTTT,CASSQQGPNTEAFF
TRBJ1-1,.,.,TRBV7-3,TGTGCCAGCAGCCAAAGGACAGAATCGAACACTGAAGCTTTCTTT,CASSQRTESNTEAFF
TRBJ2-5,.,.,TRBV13,TGTGCCAGCAGCTTAAGACATGCTGAGACCCAGTACTTC,CASSLRHAETQYF
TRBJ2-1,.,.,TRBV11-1,TGTGCCAGCAGCGAGTACCTCCAAGACGGGGATGAAAGCTCCTACAATGAGCAGTTCTTC,CASSEYLQDGDESSYNEQFF
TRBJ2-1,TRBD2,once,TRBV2,TGTGCCAGCAGTCCCCCACTAGCGGGGTCCTATGAGCAGTTCTTC,CASSPPLAGSYEQFF
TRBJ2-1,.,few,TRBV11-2,TGTGCCAGCAACCTAGGGACGGGGACCTACAATGAGCAGTTCTTC,CASNLGTGTYNEQFF
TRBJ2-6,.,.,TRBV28,TGTGCCAGCACCATCTCTGGGGCCAACGTCCTGACTTTC,CASTISGANVLTF
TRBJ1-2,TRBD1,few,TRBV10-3,TGTGCCATCAGTGAGTCCGGGACAGGGTTGAATGGCTACACCTTC,CAISESGTGLNGYTF
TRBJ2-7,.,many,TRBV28,TGTGCCAGCAGCCACGGACTGTACGAGCAGTACTTC,CASSHGLYEQYF
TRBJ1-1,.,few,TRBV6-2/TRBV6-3,TGTGCCAGCCTAGGGCAGCTGGAAGCTTTCTTT,CASLGQLEAFF
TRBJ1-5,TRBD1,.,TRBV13,TGTGCCAGCAGCTTGGACAGGGGAGGCCCCCAGCATTTT,CASSLDRGGPQHF
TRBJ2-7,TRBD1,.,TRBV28,TGTGCCAGCAGTTTAAAACGGGACAGGCTCTCCTACGAGCAGTACTTC,CASSLKRDRLSYEQYF
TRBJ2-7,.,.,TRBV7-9,TGTGCCAGCAGTGGAGGGGTTGGGGGGTTATTATACGAGCAGTACTTC,CASSGGVGGLLYEQYF
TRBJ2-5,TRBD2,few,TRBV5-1,TGCGCCAGCAGCTTTGGAAGCGGGGGGCAAGAGACCCAGTACTTC,CASSFGSGGQETQYF
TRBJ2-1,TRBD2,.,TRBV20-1,TGCAGTGCTTCCAGGGGGATTAGCGGGGGTCCGGGGGCTAGGGACTTC,CSASRGISGGPGARDF
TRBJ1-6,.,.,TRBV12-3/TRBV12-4,TGTGCCAGCAGTGCCCGCGTGGGAAACTATAATTCACCCCTCCACTTT,CASSARVGNYNSPLHF
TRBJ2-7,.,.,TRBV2,TGTGCCAGCACCCAGACCCGCTCCGGCGAGCAGTACTTC,CASTQTRSGEQYF
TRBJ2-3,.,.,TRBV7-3,TGTGCCAGCAGCTTAGGGGCGCGAGCGGGCACAGATACGCAGTATTTT,CASSLGARAGTDTQYF
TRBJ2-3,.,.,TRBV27,TGTGCCAGCAGTCGGACTGGGGGGTATACGCAGTATTTT,CASSRTGGYTQYF
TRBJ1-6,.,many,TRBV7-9,TGTGCCAGCAGCTTAAGGGGAAATAATTCACCCCTCCACTTT,CASSLRGNNSPLHF